This paragraph reports one TCR beta chain. Its antigen is not known. One end of the junction is discordant with germline, which a read error may explain. CDR1 DFQATT and CDR2 SNEGSKA come from the germline V gene (reference sequence). This CDR3 is 14 amino acids long. The data belong to a study of tumor and adjacent non-tumor tissue in lung cancer. Study findings and constraints: Shorter survival was associated with higher TCR diversity in tumors. Tumor repertoires had a smaller top 100 clone share than normal lung.

The template was RNA from unsorted bulk tissue. Between August and November 2014, newly diagnosed, chemotherapy-naive lung cancer patients underwent thoracic surgery in China. TCRbeta libraries were built with three rounds of nested PCR, modified from ARM-PCR. MiXCR, run by TCRdb on the multiplex PCR reads, gives a single entry per CDR3 protein. This sample has 69,000 or so distinct CDR3 sequences, with 73% found just once. The TCR comes from a man in his 60s with non-small cell lung cancer. This chain connects TRBV20-1 to TRBJ2-1; possibly TRBD2 for D (6 bases). Sequencing was done on a sample of lung tumor tissue. CDR3 protein: CIARDQRTTCEQFF. The CDR3 DNA is TGCATTGCTAGAGATCAACGGACTACCTGTGAGCAGTTCTTC.